The rows below give T cell receptor beta chains drawn from one sample of a study of regulatory T cells in long-lasting Graves disease. MiXCR was run by TCRdb on the multiplex PCR reads, yielding one entry per CDR3 protein. The sample has 360,000 or so distinct CDR3 sequences, about 11% seen once. These sequences were also reported in another study, on T cells in Graves' hyperthyroidism and ophthalmopathy.

The material sequenced was peripheral blood mononuclear cells (PBMCs), taken at new diagnosis, from a patient treated with antithyroid drugs. These receptors were taken from a young woman with Graves disease. Each CDR3 is given with its conserved first and last residue. D genes are given only for firm matches. Size tells how often a clone was seen (once, few, many) or the class of an expanded clone, and some rows leave it out.

d_call	clone_size	v_call	j_call	cdr3_nt	cdr3_aa
NA	few	TRBV7-9	TRBJ1-2	TGTGCCAGCAGCTTAACTCCTTCCGGGGCAGAGAACTATGGCTACACCTTC	CASSLTPSGAENYGYTF
NA	many	TRBV4-1	TRBJ1-2	TGCGCCAGCAGCCAAGTGGGCGGGACATTATATGGCTACACCTTC	CASSQVGGTLYGYTF
TRBD1	NA	TRBV6-9	TRBJ1-6	TGTGCCAGCAGTTACTCACAGGGGGTTTCACCCCTCCACTTT	CASSYSQGVSPLHF
NA	many	TRBV6-2/TRBV6-3	TRBJ1-1	TGTGCCAGCAGTTACGGTGGTTGGGGAGGGTGGACTGAAGCTTTCTTT	CASSYGGWGGWTEAFF
TRBD1	few	TRBV18	TRBJ2-5	TGTGCCAGCTCACCGACAGGGGTACACTCAGAGACCCAGTACTTC	CASSPTGVHSETQYF
NA	NA	TRBV7-9	TRBJ1-3	TGTGCCAGCAGCCTTAGGAGAGGTCGGACCTCTGGAAACACCATATATTTT	CASSLRRGRTSGNTIYF
TRBD1	many	TRBV7-9	TRBJ1-1	TGTGCCAGCGCAAACCGACAGGGTCGGACTGAAGCTTTCTTT	CASANRQGRTEAFF
NA	many	TRBV11-3	TRBJ2-5	TGTGCCAGCAGCTTAGTCCTTGGAGAGACCCAGTACTTC	CASSLVLGETQYF
TRBD1	many	TRBV19	TRBJ1-5	TGTGCCAGTAGTATAACGGGGGACAGGGGAAGTCGGTATGGCAATCAGCCCCAGCATTTT	CASSITGDRGSRYGNQPQHF
TRBD1	few	TRBV15	TRBJ1-2	TGTGCCACCAGCAGAGTCCCCAGGGGGGGCTTCTATGGCTACACCTTC	CATSRVPRGGFYGYTF
TRBD1	NA	TRBV19	TRBJ1-3	TGTGCCACCGGAAGGGGGCCTGGAAACACCATATATTTT	CATGRGPGNTIYF
NA	many	TRBV11-2	TRBJ1-5	TGTGCCAGCAGCTTTGGACCGGGACGGAGGGCGCCCCAGCATTTT	CASSFGPGRRAPQHF
TRBD1	many	TRBV7-3	TRBJ2-3	TGTGCCAGCAGCTTAATCGGGACAGTAGATACGCAGTATTTT	CASSLIGTVDTQYF
TRBD2	NA	TRBV4-3	TRBJ2-3	TGCGCCAGCAGCCAATCACTAGCGGGGGGCCGTAGCACAGATACGCAGTATTTT	CASSQSLAGGRSTDTQYF
NA	many	TRBV30	TRBJ1-3	TGTGCCTGGACGGGCGGCACCACTGGAAACACCATATATTTT	CAWTGGTTGNTIYF
NA	NA	TRBV19	TRBJ2-3	TGTGCCAGTAGTATATTTTTCCTCGCGGAGAACACAGATACGCAGTATTTT	CASSIFFLAENTDTQYF
NA	NA	TRBV5-1	TRBJ2-1	TGCGGAACGCGAAGATGGGGGAGCTCCTACAATGAGCAGTTCTTC	CGTRRWGSSYNEQFF
NA	many	TRBV6-5	TRBJ2-1	TGTGCCAGCAGTTACGGGGCTCCTCCCAATGAGCAGTTCTTC	CASSYGAPPNEQFF
NA	NA	TRBV11-2	TRBJ2-1	TGTGCCAGCAGCTTCTCTGGTGGGCCAAGGAACAATGAGCAGTTCTTC	CASSFSGGPRNNEQFF
TRBD1	NA	TRBV20-1	TRBJ1-1	TGCAGTGCCAAACAGGGGGCGAGTAGCACTGAAGCTTTCTTT	CSAKQGASSTEAFF
NA	many	TRBV20-1	TRBJ2-1	TGCAGTGCTAGCGGACCTTCGCGCCTAGCTGGTAGGGATGAGCAGTTCTTC	CSASGPSRLAGRDEQFF
NA	few	TRBV27	TRBJ1-5	TGTGCCAGCAGTTTAGCAACAGGGACCCCCTGGCCCCAGCATTTT	CASSLATGTPWPQHF
NA	NA	TRBV4-3	TRBJ2-6	TGCGCCAGCAGCCCGAACGACTGGCGGCACTCTGGGGCCAACGTCCTGACTTTC	CASSPNDWRHSGANVLTF
NA	many	TRBV28	TRBJ2-1	TGTGCCAGCAGCAACCCTGACCCCTCGCACGATTTTTCGAGCTCCTACAATGAGCAGTTCTTC	CASSNPDPSHDFSSSYNEQFF
NA	NA	TRBV30	TRBJ1-3	TGTGCCTGGAGGGCCTCCGGAAACACCATATATTTT	CAWRASGNTIYF
NA	NA	TRBV4-3	TRBJ2-5	TGCGCCAGCAGCCAAGATAGGATGCAGGGGCCAGAGACCCAGTACTTC	CASSQDRMQGPETQYF
TRBD1	few	TRBV10-2	TRBJ2-5	TGCGCCAGCAGGCCTCGACAGGGGGCGGGGGAGACCCAGTACTTC	CASRPRQGAGETQYF
NA	few	TRBV7-9	TRBJ1-2	TGTGCCAGCAGCTTAGAGAGTGCGGGAGGCTACACCTTC	CASSLESAGGYTF